Many counts were recorded for the clone carrying this TCR beta chain. Its antigen remains unidentified. Researchers amplified the TCR beta CDR3 regions from RNA transcripts. TCR CDR3 underwent first-round RT-PCR with the HTBI primer set. TCRdb re-analysed the multiplex PCR reads in MiXCR, keeping a single row per CDR3 protein. The sample carries hundreds of thousands of distinct CDR3 sequences, 35% to 45% recorded once. The data originate from a study of T cells in Graves' hyperthyroidism and ophthalmopathy. On the study more broadly: Peripheral blood was obtained at initial diagnosis, preceding any treatment.

Trimming took 3 bases from V and 8 from J, leaving 10 bases between them. CDR1 is SNHLY and CDR2 is FYNNEI in the germline V gene. The CDR3 has 12 amino acids. Study observations and caveats: Appearing also in blood were most of the thyroid clonotypes expanded above 0.001.

Newly diagnosed hyperthyroidism, duration under 2 months, in patients aged 18 to 65. This sample holds PBMCs from approximately 10 ml fresh peripheral blood. Sequencing used blood. The chain combines TRBV2 with TRBJ1-2; the D gene is possibly TRBD1 (6 bases). The sequence came from a man younger than 35 with Graves' hyperthyroidism. CDR3 sequence reads: CASSDRGEGYTF. The CDR3 bases are TGTGCCAGCAGTGACAGGGGTGAGGGCTACACCTTC. Drawing the rest from reference TRBV2 and TRBJ1-2, the complete variable domain is EPEVTQTPSHQVTQMGQEVILRCVPISNHLYFYWYRQILGQKVEFLVSFYNNEISEKSEIFDDQFSVERPDGSNFTLKIRSTKLEDSAMYFCASSDRGEGYTFGSGTRLTVV.